The entry that follows covers one TCR beta chain sequence. The data were obtained in a study of blood T cell repertoires in COVID-19. Study-wide background: T cells, B-cell-depleted T cells, or PBMCs provided the cDNA or gDNA that served as material.

With 0 bases removed from V and 2 bases from J, the gap between germline ends came to 6 bases. Germline V gives CDR1 SGHRS, CDR2 YFSETQ. The CDR3 has 14 amino acids. Original handling: Reference gene primer amplification gave nucleated cell count estimates. Here immunoSEQ multiplex PCR was the method, and the copy in TCRdb shows in-frame clones only, minus some. V and J calls and clone size come straight from that table; D and trimming were deduced from the DNA. The data show around 52,000 clones, around 90% seen once. The TCR was taken from a woman aged 80 or over with COVID-19, enrolled during active disease. V is TRBV5-1 and J is TRBJ1-3, with D unresolved. Sequencing was done on a sample of peripheral blood. CDR3 coding DNA: TGCGCCAGCAGCTTGGGGGCTCCTGGAAACACCATATATTTT. This sequence encodes CASSLGAPGNTIYF.